Below are 6 T cell receptor beta chains sequenced from a single sample in a study of blood T cell repertoires in COVID-19. Repertoires were generated with immunoSEQ multiplex PCR, while TCRdb's copy carries only in-frame clones and drops some. The table lists just over 650,000 clones, about 87% of them singletons. The sequenced sample consisted of peripheral blood. The receptor set was obtained from a young woman with acute or convalescent COVID-19.

V and J are TRBV11-2 and TRBJ1-4; D is undetermined. CDR3 length: 14 residues. V was cut by 1 base and J by 0 bases, with 3 bases left in between. Germline assignment: CDR1 SGHAT and CDR2 FQNNGV. CDR3 coding DNA: TGTGCCAGCAGCTTAGCTGCAACTAATGAAAAACTGTTTTTT. It is translated as CASSLAATNEKLFF.

Concerning this clone: This may arise from a read error, as a much more abundant clone is one base away. The CDR3 nucleotides read TGTGCCAGCAGCGACAGGGGGAATCAGCCCCAGCATTTT. Translated, it gives CASSDRGNQPQHF. This sequence joins TRBV21-1 and TRBJ1-5; the table's D gene call, TRBD1, was not cross checked with the DNA. TRBV21-1 is an annotated pseudogene. The CDR3 consists of 13 residues.

The V and J genes are TRBV5-6 and TRBJ1-1, with TRBD1 identical over 9 bases. The CDR3 runs to 14 residues. V shed 6 bases and J 4 bases; nucleotides not matched to a gene: 7. CDR1 and CDR2 (germline): SGHDT, YYEEEE. The CDR3 loop is CASTKTGGGTEAFF. The CDR3 bases are TGTGCCAGCACCAAGACAGGGGGTGGCACTGAAGCTTTCTTT.

The genes are TRBV25-1 and TRBJ2-7; TRBD2 matches 7 bases. Germline V gene sequence: CDR1 MGHDK, CDR2 SYGVNS. Losses at the gene ends were 10 bases for V and 2 bases for J; bases not matched to a gene: 11. This CDR3 has 14 residues. The CDR3 protein is CAINQRGNTYEQYF. The CDR3 region has the DNA TGTGCCATCAACCAGCGGGGAAACACCTACGAGCAGTACTTC.

This rearrangement joins TRBV7-8 to TRBJ1-2; D ambiguous. The CDR3 length is 15 residues. Trimming took off 1 base at V and 1 base at J, with 10 bases between the two ends. Germline assignment: CDR1 SGHVS and CDR2 FQNEAQ. Written as DNA, the CDR3 is TGTGCCAGCAGCTTAGTGAGGGATTTTAACTATGGCTACACCTTC. Protein product: CASSLVRDFNYGYTF.

The chain couples TRBV5-1 to TRBJ2-5, with 10 bases that match TRBD2. J gave up 5 bases and V 3 bases, and 4 bases lay outside the gene matches. CDR3 size: 14 residues. The V gene's germline CDR1 is SGHRS and CDR2 YFSETQ. In DNA, the CDR3 is TGCGCCAGCAGCTCTAGCGGGGGAGGGGAGACCCAGTACTTC. This codes for CASSSSGGGETQYF.